Following are 27 T cell receptor beta chains from one sample sequenced in a study of T cell repertoires in cytomegalovirus infection. TCRdb called the reads again in MiXCR, with one record for every CDR3 protein. This table has 150,000 to 200,000 distinct CDR3 sequences, about 20% appearing once. Sample: PBMCs. The receptors originated from a human donor in good health (CMV status not recorded). Some clones in this sample may be carry-over from other donors' samples.

This clonotype was observed a handful of times. The V and J genes are TRBV28 and TRBJ1-5; D remains unclear. Germline-derived CDR1 and CDR2 are MDHEN and SYDVKM. This CDR3 has 11 residues. The germline V and J ends were trimmed by 2 bases and 8 bases, with 4 bases remaining between them. The CDR3 region has the DNA TGTGCCAGCAGTTTAGGGGAGCCCCAGCATTTT. It encodes CASSLGEPQHF.

The CDR3 spells CSVQTGTASSGNTIYF. The CDR3, as DNA: TGCAGCGTACAAACCGGGACAGCAAGCTCTGGAAACACCATATATTTT. The J gene is TRBJ1-3, the V gene TRBV29-1, with 7 bases lining up with TRBD1. J was trimmed by 0 bases and V by 6 bases; bases with no gene match: 11. CDR1 is SQVTM and CDR2 is ANQGSEA in the germline V gene. The CDR3 consists of 16 residues. Drawing the rest from reference TRBV29-1 and TRBJ1-3, the complete variable domain is SAVISQKPSRDICQRGTSLTIQCQVDSQVTMMFWYRQQPGQSLTLIATANQGSEATYESGFVIDKFPISRPNLTFSTLTVSNMSPEDSSIYLCSVQTGTASSGNTIYFGEGSWLTVV.

The V gene is TRBV18, the J gene TRBJ2-7; D might be TRBD1 (6 bases). V was cut by 5 bases and J by 1 base, with 15 bases left in between. This CDR3 is built from 15 residues. Looked up from germline, CDR1 is KGHSH and CDR2 is LQKENI. In DNA form, the CDR3 reads TGTGCCAGCTCATCCCGGGACATACGTTCCTACGAGCAGTACTTC. Protein product: CASSSRDIRSYEQYF.

V and J are TRBV28 and TRBJ2-2; 12 nucleotides agree with TRBD2. V lost 6 bases to trimming and J lost 7 bases; unmatched junction nucleotides: 6. Per germline, CDR1 MDHEN and CDR2 SYDVKM. The CDR3 contains 15 residues. The chain's CDR3 is CASRKTSGRFGELFF. As DNA, the CDR3 is TGTGCCAGCAGAAAGACTAGCGGGAGATTCGGGGAGCTGTTTTTT. The full variable domain, completed using reference TRBV28 and TRBJ2-2, is DVKVTQSSRYLVKRTGEKVFLECVQDMDHENMFWYRQDPGLGLRLIYFSYDVKMKEKGDIPEGYSVSREKKERFSLILESASTNQTSMYLCASRKTSGRFGELFFGEGSRLTVL.

The chain combines TRBV20-1 with TRBJ2-1; possibly TRBD2 for D (5 bases). The CDR3 sequence is 13 residues long. The germline CDR1 and CDR2 sequences are DFQATT and SNEGSKA (reference sequence). Deletions cut 6 bases from V and 7 bases from J, with 16 bases between. The CDR3 region is CSALRLAGNEQFF. The CDR3 coding sequence is TGCAGTGCCTTGCGTCTCGCGGGTAATGAGCAGTTCTTC.

Written as DNA, the CDR3 is TGTGCCAGCAGAAAGCTCGGGACTACAAGCACAGATACGCAGTATTTT. Its translation is CASRKLGTTSTDTQYF. This sequence joins TRBV6-1 and TRBJ2-3; TRBD2 aligns across 7 bases. The junction had 9 bases not matched to a gene; V was cut back by 6 bases and J by 0 bases. The CDR3 contains 16 residues. Germline CDR1 reads MNHNS; CDR2 reads SASEGT.

This chain connects TRBV9 to TRBJ1-1, with D hard to call. The CDR3 covers 14 residues. Germline values: CDR1 SGDLS, CDR2 YYNGEE. Trimming removed 5 bases from V and 5 bases from J, with 16 bases in between. The CDR3 loop is CASSPPGRTTEAFF. DNA for the CDR3: TGTGCCAGCAGTCCTCCCGGGCGTACGACTGAAGCTTTCTTT.

This chain connects TRBV14 to TRBJ2-7; 7 nucleotides agree with TRBD1. V trimming: 0 bases; J trimming: 4 bases; junction bases outside the gene matches: 6. CDR1 is SGHDN and CDR2 is FVKESK in the germline V gene. The CDR3 covers 15 residues. The CDR3 loop reads CASSQEDRVGYEQYF. For the CDR3, the DNA is TGTGCCAGCAGCCAAGAAGACAGGGTCGGGTACGAGCAGTACTTC.

Ten or more counts support this clonotype. The gene calls are TRBV7-2 and TRBJ1-1; D is undetermined. The germline V gene has CDR1 SGHTA and CDR2 FQGNSA. The length of the CDR3 is 14 residues. V was trimmed by 1 base and J by 1 base, leaving 7 bases between them. CDR3 sequence reads: CASSLEQSNTEAFF. The CDR3 DNA follows: TGTGCCAGCAGCTTAGAGCAGTCGAACACTGAAGCTTTCTTT.

This clonotype is medium-sized within its sample. This chain links TRBV7-2 with TRBJ2-7, with 9 nucleotides matching TRBD1. CDR1 SGHTA and CDR2 FQGNSA come from the germline V gene. This CDR3 is built from 15 residues. V lost 6 bases, J lost 6 bases, and 12 bases stayed unmatched. This chain's CDR3 is CASSLMDRGPSEQYF. The DNA of the CDR3 is TGTGCCAGCAGTTTAATGGACAGGGGCCCATCCGAGCAGTACTTC.

This clonotype showed up many times. The chain couples TRBV11-2 to TRBJ2-5; TRBD2 is a possible D gene (7 bases). V dropped 1 base and J dropped 4 bases, with 13 bases sitting between them. CDR3 length: 15 residues. Germline loops: CDR1 SGHAT, CDR2 FQNNGV. The CDR3 region has the DNA TGTGCCAGCAGCTTAGCACAGGGAGGGGGAGAGACCCAGTACTTC. Protein product: CASSLAQGGGETQYF. The full variable domain, in which reference TRBV11-2 and TRBJ2-5 provide the parts outside the CDR3, is EAGVAQSPRYKIIEKRQSVAFWCNPISGHATLYWYQQILGQGPKLLIQFQNNGVVDDSQLPKDRFSAERLKGVDSTLKIQPAKLEDSAVYLCASSLAQGGGETQYFGPGTRLLVL.

To note about this clonotype: Possible read error: a much larger clone is one base away. This chain joins TRBV7-2 and TRBJ2-3, with D maybe TRBD2 (6 bases). V was cut by 5 bases and J by 4 bases, with 19 bases left in between. Germline V gene lookup returns CDR1 SGHTA and CDR2 FQGNSA. The CDR3 covers 16 residues. The chain's CDR3 is CASSPSPREFSDTQYF. The CDR3 DNA follows: TGTGCCAGCAGCCCGTCTCCCCGGGAGTTCTCAGATACGCAGTATTTT.

This clonotype was seen ten or more times. The chain combines TRBV7-3 with TRBJ1-6, with D possibly being TRBD1 (5 bases). The length of the CDR3 is 17 residues. CDR1 is SGHTA, CDR2 FQGTGA, per germline. Trimming left V 1 base short and J 7 bases short, with 17 bases between. The CDR3 DNA reads TGTGCCAGCAGCTTAAAACGCTACAGGACGGGGAATTCACCCCTCCACTTT. As protein: CASSLKRYRTGNSPLHF.

This clonotype was observed a handful of times. This chain joins TRBV30 and TRBJ1-5; 8 bases align to TRBD1. V was pared by 4 bases and J by 7 bases, with 6 bases of the junction left unmatched. Looked up from germline, CDR1 is GTSNPN and CDR2 is SVGIG (reference sequence). The CDR3 consists of 13 residues. The CDR3 bases are TGTGCCTGGAATACAGGGGGTGGACAGCCCCAGCATTTT. It encodes CAWNTGGGQPQHF. Drawing the rest from reference TRBV30 and TRBJ1-5, the complete variable domain is SQTIHQWPATLVQPVGSPLSLECTVEGTSNPNLYWYRQAAGRGLQLLFYSVGIGQISSEVPQNLSASRPQDRQFILSSKKLLLSDSGFYLCAWNTGGGQPQHFGDGTRLSIL.

This rearrangement joins TRBV6-6 to TRBJ2-3; 14 bases are a match to TRBD2. This CDR3 has 13 amino acids. Looked up from germline, CDR1 is MNHNY and CDR2 is SVGAGI (reference sequence). Trimming cost V 10 bases and J 6 bases; bases outside gene matches: 3. CDR3 residues: CATWTSGRDTQYF. The CDR3 DNA is TGTGCCACTTGGACTAGCGGGAGGGATACGCAGTATTTT.

This sequence joins TRBV2 and TRBJ2-2; D remains unclear. The CDR3 is 15 residues long. Trimming cost V 4 bases and J 2 bases, with 11 bases left between them. Germline V CDR1 and CDR2: SNHLY, FYNNEI. CDR3 DNA: TGTGCCAGCAGTGTCGTGCAGCCTAACACCGGGGAGCTGTTTTTT. As protein: CASSVVQPNTGELFF. Full variable domain (missing parts from reference TRBV2 and TRBJ2-2): EPEVTQTPSHQVTQMGQEVILRCVPISNHLYFYWYRQILGQKVEFLVSFYNNEISEKSEIFDDQFSVERPDGSNFTLKIRSTKLEDSAMYFCASSVVQPNTGELFFGEGSRLTVL.

This clonotype was recorded at least ten times. The gene calls are TRBV28 and TRBJ1-2; tentative D call: TRBD1 (6 bases). Germline-derived CDR1 and CDR2 are MDHEN and SYDVKM. The CDR3 extends over 17 amino acids. V was pared by 2 bases and J by 6 bases, with 22 bases between. In nucleotides, the CDR3 is TGTGCCAGCAGTTTAGTCTATGGGTGGGGGACATCGGATGGCTACACCTTC. Translation: CASSLVYGWGTSDGYTF.

The V gene is TRBV18, the J gene TRBJ2-7; 7 nucleotides line up with TRBD2. The CDR3 consists of 14 residues. The ends lost 4 bases at V and 0 bases at J; junction bases unmatched: 3. Germline lookup yields CDR1 KGHSH and CDR2 LQKENI. CDR3 sequence: CASSLAGYSYEQYF. For the CDR3, the DNA is TGTGCCAGCTCACTAGCGGGCTACTCCTACGAGCAGTACTTC.

In this sample, this clonotype turned up many times. V is TRBV7-2 and J is TRBJ1-4; D is ambiguous. CDR1 and CDR2 from the germline V gene are SGHTA and FQGNSA. The CDR3 is 15 residues long. V lost 1 base to trimming and J lost 0 bases, with 6 bases between them. This chain's CDR3 is CASSLVASTNEKLFF. In nucleotides, the CDR3 is TGTGCCAGCAGCTTAGTTGCCTCAACTAATGAAAAACTGTTTTTT.

At least ten counts were recorded for this clonotype. The chain carries TRBV7-2 and TRBJ2-7; 7 positions match TRBD2. The V and J ends lost 5 bases and 0 bases, in that order; junction bases with no gene match: 4. This CDR3 is 14 amino acids long. Per the germline V gene, CDR1 is SGHTA and CDR2 is FQGNSA. The CDR3 is CASSPGGGSYEQYF. The CDR3 nucleotides are TGTGCCAGCAGCCCGGGGGGAGGCTCCTACGAGCAGTACTTC.

This clonotype was seen repeatedly, ten times or more. The V gene is TRBV7-8, the J gene TRBJ2-3, with 12 bases matching TRBD2. Germline CDR1 is SGHVS and CDR2 is FQNEAQ. V trimming: 5 bases; J trimming: 2 bases; junction bases outside the gene matches: 5. The CDR3 runs to 16 residues. CDR3 sequence: CASSRGLAGLTDTQYF. In DNA, the CDR3 is TGTGCCAGCAGCCGAGGACTAGCGGGACTCACAGATACGCAGTATTTT.

The CDR3 DNA follows: TGTGCTAGTGGCTCAGGACGGGAAAACTACGAGCAGTACTTC. Translating it yields CASGSGRENYEQYF. The rearrangement joins TRBV12-5 to TRBJ2-7; D perhaps matches TRBD2 (5 bases). CDR1 is LGHNT, CDR2 FRNRAP, per germline. CDR3 length equals 14 residues. Trimming pared 6 bases from V and 3 bases from J, leaving 15 bases between.

This clonotype was seen only once. This sequence joins TRBV29-1 and TRBJ1-2; TRBD1 might be the D (5 bases). The CDR3 is 12 amino acids. V lost 5 bases to trimming and J lost 4 bases, with 11 bases between them. Germline V gene sequence: CDR1 SQVTM, CDR2 ANQGSEA. In DNA, the CDR3 is TGCAGCGTTCCAGACAGAGCCTATGGCTACACCTTC. Protein: CSVPDRAYGYTF.

This chain uses TRBV5-6 with TRBJ1-2; D is unresolved. The germline V gene has CDR1 SGHDT and CDR2 YYEEEE. The CDR3 is 14 residues long. The V end was cut by 4 bases, the J end by 3 bases, with 13 bases between. The CDR3 loop is CASSGLSEHYGYTF. Written as DNA, the CDR3 is TGTGCCAGCAGCGGACTTAGCGAGCACTATGGCTACACCTTC. Combining the CDR3 with reference TRBV5-6 and TRBJ1-2 gives the whole variable domain DAGVTQSPTHLIKTRGQQVTLRCSPKSGHDTVSWYQQALGQGPQFIFQYYEEEERQRGNFPDRFSGHQFPNYSSELNVNALLLGDSALYLCASSGLSEHYGYTFGSGTRLTVV.

This chain connects TRBV12-3 or TRBV12-4 to TRBJ2-7; D unclear. This CDR3 has 14 amino acids. V gave up 1 base and J gave up 2 bases, with 9 bases separating them. The CDR3 reads CASSLGKGAYEQYF. In DNA, the CDR3 is TGTGCCAGCAGTTTAGGGAAGGGCGCCTACGAGCAGTACTTC.

This clonotype was counted ten times or more. The rearrangement uses TRBV6-1 and TRBJ1-5, with D hard to call. V was clipped by 2 bases and J by 0 bases, with 11 bases between them. The CDR3 has 16 residues. Looked up from germline, CDR1 is MNHNS and CDR2 is SASEGT. CDR3 amino acids: CASSEQSNYSNQPQHF. The DNA of the CDR3 is TGTGCCAGCAGTGAACAAAGCAACTATAGCAATCAGCCCCAGCATTTT.

The chain is built from TRBV7-2 and TRBJ2-2; the D gene is possibly TRBD1 (6 bases). The CDR3 is 15 residues long. Trimming took off 6 bases at V and 4 bases at J, with 15 bases between the two ends. The germline gives CDR1 SGHTA, CDR2 FQGNSA. The CDR3 coding sequence is TGTGCCAGCAGAGAGCCAGGGGTCACCACCGGGGAGCTGTTTTTT. Translating it yields CASREPGVTTGELFF.